The 21 T cell receptor beta chains given below trace back to one sample, sequenced in a study of post-analysis software for immune sequencing data. Findings and caveats of the study: Patients had higher frequencies than controls of about 5 TRBV segments, including TRBV5-6, TRBV5-1 and TRBV20-1.

Unique molecular identifiers featured in each of the TCR beta cDNA libraries. TCRdb fed the PCR reads into MiXCR, producing one record per CDR3 protein. The profile covers 600,000 to 750,000 distinct CDR3 sequences, with around 60% appearing a single time and 10% to 12% taken by the ten largest. These receptors' targets are unknown. The sample consisted of blood. The receptor set was obtained from a girl under 10 years old with multiple sclerosis.

This clonotype came up once. In nucleotides, the CDR3 is TGTGCCAGCAGCCAACTAGTAGGGGACAGGGCCTACGAGCAGTACTTC. It codes for CASSQLVGDRAYEQYF. The rearrangement links TRBV3-1 to TRBJ2-7, with 9 positions matching TRBD1. This CDR3 contains 16 residues. Germline assignment: CDR1 LGHDT and CDR2 YNNKEL (reference sequence). V lost 2 bases to trimming and J lost 2 bases; unmatched junction nucleotides: 7.

V is TRBV12-3 or TRBV12-4 and J is TRBJ2-5; TRBD1 agrees at 9 bases. Germline trimming cut 4 bases from V and 4 bases from J; bases unmatched to any gene: 4. The CDR3 is 14 amino acids. DNA for the CDR3: TGTGCCAGCAGTTCAAGGACAGGGGCAGAGACCCAGTACTTC. Residues: CASSSRTGAETQYF.

The rearrangement links TRBV29-1 to TRBJ2-7; D might be TRBD2 (6 bases). This CDR3 region has 14 residues. V was clipped by 6 bases and J by 6 bases, with 21 bases between them. Germline CDR1 is SQVTM and CDR2 is ANQGSEA. CDR3 nucleotide sequence: TGCAGCGTGGGCGGGGATGCAGGGAGGTCCGAGCAGTACTTC. It translates to CSVGGDAGRSEQYF.

This chain links TRBV4-1 with TRBJ1-4; tentatively, D is TRBD1 (5 bases). V shed 4 bases and J shed 3 bases, with 15 bases lying between them. Germline CDR1 is MGHRA and CDR2 is YSYEKL. The CDR3 sequence is 16 residues long. The CDR3 loop is CASSRDQLTSNEKLFF. The CDR3, as DNA: TGCGCCAGCAGCCGGGACCAACTTACGTCTAATGAAAAACTGTTTTTT.

The chain joins TRBV6-2 or TRBV6-3 to TRBJ1-5; 8 nucleotides align to TRBD1. V shed 5 bases and J 3 bases; nucleotides not matched to a gene: 9. From germline, CDR1 is MNHEY and CDR2 SVGEGT. The CDR3 has 16 residues. CDR3 region: CASSPYNQGANQPQHF. Here the CDR3 DNA reads TGTGCCAGCAGTCCGTATAATCAGGGGGCCAATCAGCCCCAGCATTTT.

The J gene is TRBJ1-2, the V gene TRBV4-3; TRBD1 matches at 8 bases. Germline assignment: CDR1 LGHNA and CDR2 YSLEER. This CDR3 spans 17 amino acids. Trimming removed 3 bases from V and 5 bases from J; junction bases left unmatched: 14. The CDR3 nucleotides are TGCGCCAGCAGCCACTTACAACCTTGGACAGGGCGGTATGGCTACACCTTC. Translation gives CASSHLQPWTGRYGYTF.

This clonotype was detected a few times. The chain carries TRBV29-1 and TRBJ2-1; D assignment may be TRBD1 or TRBD2 (5 bases each). This CDR3 has 11 residues. V lost 7 bases and J lost 5, with 9 bases in between. From germline, CDR1 is SQVTM and CDR2 ANQGSEA. CDR3 sequence (DNA): TGCAGCGGGCTGGGGGACAATGAGCAGTTCTTC. It yields the protein CSGLGDNEQFF.

The chain joins TRBV29-1 to TRBJ1-5, with D hard to call. V dropped 3 bases and J dropped 2 bases, with 20 bases sitting between them. The CDR3 is 17 residues long. Germline assignment: CDR1 SQVTM and CDR2 ANQGSEA. The CDR3 sequence: CSVDSVGQIQRNQPQHF. The CDR3 region has the DNA TGCAGCGTTGATAGCGTTGGGCAGATACAGCGCAATCAGCCCCAGCATTTT.

This clonotype has a handful of counts. This chain uses TRBV20-1 with TRBJ1-6; tentative D call: TRBD1 (5 bases). Germline CDR1 is DFQATT and CDR2 is SNEGSKA (reference sequence). V was shortened by 1 base and J by 2 bases, with 9 bases between the two germline ends. The CDR3 sequence is 15 residues long. CDR3 sequence (DNA): TGCAGTGCTAGAGTCGGGGGGGCCTATAATTCACCCCTCCACTTT. Translation gives CSARVGGAYNSPLHF.

V is TRBV6-5 and J is TRBJ2-7; the D gene is possibly TRBD1 (6 bases). This CDR3 comprises 16 residues. The V end lost 2 bases, the J end lost 4 bases, and 18 bases lay between the germline ends. Per the germline V gene, CDR1 is MNHEY and CDR2 is SVGAGI. CDR3 coding DNA: TGTGCCAGCAGTTACGGATTCCGGACAGAAACTTACGAGCAGTACTTC. Translated: CASSYGFRTETYEQYF.

This clonotype was seen a handful of times. The chain recombines TRBV6-5 with TRBJ1-1; a weak D match, TRBD1 (6 bases). The ends were cut back, 0 bases at V and 3 bases at J, with 14 bases in the middle. Germline CDR1 is MNHEY and CDR2 is SVGAGI. This CDR3 comprises 16 residues. CDR3 in amino acids: CASSYSGRGWDTEAFF. The DNA for the CDR3 is TGTGCCAGCAGTTACTCAGGCAGGGGATGGGACACTGAAGCTTTCTTT.

V is TRBV5-8 and J is TRBJ2-1; a weak D match, TRBD1 (6 bases). Germline assignment: CDR1 SGHTS and CDR2 YDEGEE. There are 15 residues in the CDR3. V was cut by 4 bases and J by 0 bases, with 11 bases left in between. CDR3 in DNA: TGTGCCAGCAGCCCTCAGGACAGCTCCTACAATGAGCAGTTCTTC. It codes for CASSPQDSSYNEQFF.

This chain uses TRBV6-1 with TRBJ2-7; 8 bases agree with TRBD1. The junction had 8 bases not matched to a gene; V was cut back by 7 bases and J by 6 bases. Per the germline V gene, CDR1 is MNHNS and CDR2 is SASEGT. This CDR3 has 13 amino acids. This CDR3 reads CASKAAGGGEQYF. The CDR3 region has the DNA TGTGCCAGCAAGGCGGCAGGGGGCGGCGAGCAGTACTTC.

The genes are TRBV4-2 and TRBJ1-4; D may be TRBD1 (5 bases). CDR3 size: 15 residues. Germline values: CDR1 LGHNA, CDR2 YNFKEQ. Between the trimmed V and J ends, which lost 4 bases and 8 bases, there was a span of 17 bases. The CDR3 protein is CASSPPGDRGEKLFF. In DNA, the CDR3 is TGTGCCAGCAGCCCCCCGGGTGACAGAGGCGAAAAACTGTTTTTT.

The rearrangement uses TRBV7-6 and TRBJ2-5; 11 bases align to TRBD1. Gene TRBJ2-7 matches the end of the DNA better, so the J call may be wrong. There are 15 residues in the CDR3. The V gene's germline CDR1 is SGHVS and CDR2 FNYEAQ. The CDR3 bases are TGTGCCAGCAGCTTAGAATGGACAGGGGGCAACGAGCAGTACTTC. The encoded protein is CASSLEWTGGNEQYF.

This clonotype was counted only a few times. This chain joins TRBV7-6 and TRBJ2-5; TRBD2 matches at 9 bases. V shed 0 bases and J 5 bases; nucleotides not matched to a gene: 7. This CDR3 has 16 residues. Germline V gene data show CDR1 as SGHVS and CDR2 as FNYEAQ. For the CDR3, the DNA is TGTGCCAGCAGCTTAGCTAGCGGGAGCCAGGGGGAGACCCAGTACTTC. Its translation is CASSLASGSQGETQYF.

This chain joins TRBV12-3 or TRBV12-4 and TRBJ2-2; D unclear. The V end was cut by 8 bases, the J end by 7 bases, with 11 bases between. This CDR3 region has 12 residues. The CDR3 DNA sequence: TGTGCCAGCCTCTCAGTGGGCGGGGAGCTGTTTTTT. Protein sequence: CASLSVGGELFF.

The V gene is TRBV9, the J gene TRBJ1-2, with D perhaps TRBD1 (6 bases). V lost 0 bases to trimming and J lost 8 bases, with 11 bases between them. Germline assignment: CDR1 SGDLS and CDR2 YYNGEE. The CDR3 is 13 amino acids. The CDR3 reads CASSVVPDSGYTF. The DNA of the CDR3 is TGTGCCAGCAGCGTAGTACCGGACAGCGGCTACACCTTC. The full variable domain, in which reference TRBV9 and TRBJ1-2 provide the parts outside the CDR3, is DSGVTQTPKHLITATGQRVTLRCSPRSGDLSVYWYQQSLDQGLQFLIQYYNGEERAKGNILERFSAQQFPDLHSELNLSSLELGDSALYFCASSVVPDSGYTFGSGTRLTVV.

This rearrangement joins TRBV20-1 to TRBJ1-2; 8 nucleotides agree with TRBD1. CDR1 is DFQATT and CDR2 is SNEGSKA in the germline V gene (reference sequence). The junction had 7 bases not matched to a gene; V was cut back by 3 bases and J by 7 bases. This CDR3 has 13 amino acids. Here the CDR3 reads CSASRITGGGYTF. The CDR3 bases are TGCAGTGCTAGTCGGATTACAGGGGGTGGCTACACCTTC.

The chain recombines TRBV5-5 with TRBJ2-2, with TRBD1 as a possible D gene (5 bases). The CDR3 has 20 residues. Between the trimmed V and J ends, which lost 4 bases and 0 bases, there was a span of 25 bases. Germline CDR1 reads SGHKS; CDR2 reads YYEKEE (reference sequence). The CDR3 reads CASSLLSTATANTNTGELFF. The CDR3 DNA sequence: TGTGCCAGCAGCCTACTATCGACAGCTACGGCTAACACGAACACCGGGGAGCTGTTTTTT.

This clonotype was found once. The chain links TRBV7-9 to TRBJ1-1; 7 bases are shared with TRBD1. Germline V gene sequence: CDR1 SEHNR, CDR2 FQNEAQ (reference sequence). V lost 5 bases to trimming and J lost 0 bases; unmatched junction nucleotides: 6. The CDR3 sequence is 15 residues long. The CDR3 bases are TGTGCCAGCAGCCCGCAGGACAGGTTGAACACTGAAGCTTTCTTT. It specifies CASSPQDRLNTEAFF.